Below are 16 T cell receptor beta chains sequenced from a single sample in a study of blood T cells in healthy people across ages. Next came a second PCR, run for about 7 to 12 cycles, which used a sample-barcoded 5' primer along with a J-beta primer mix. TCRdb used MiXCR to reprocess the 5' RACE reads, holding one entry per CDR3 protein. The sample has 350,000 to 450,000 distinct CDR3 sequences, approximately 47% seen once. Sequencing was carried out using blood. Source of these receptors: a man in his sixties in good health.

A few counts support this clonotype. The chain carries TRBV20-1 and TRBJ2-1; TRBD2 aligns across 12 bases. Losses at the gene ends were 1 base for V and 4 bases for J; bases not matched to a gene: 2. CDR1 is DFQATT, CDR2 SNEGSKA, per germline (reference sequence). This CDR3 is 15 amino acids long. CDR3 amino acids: CSARGTSGVYNEQFF. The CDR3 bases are TGCAGTGCTAGAGGGACTAGCGGGGTTTACAATGAGCAGTTCTTC.

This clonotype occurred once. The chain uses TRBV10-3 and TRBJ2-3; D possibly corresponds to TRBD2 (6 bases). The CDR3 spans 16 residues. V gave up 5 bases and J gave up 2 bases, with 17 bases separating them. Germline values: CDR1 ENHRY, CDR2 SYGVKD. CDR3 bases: TGTGCCATCAGTTCAGGGACCCGGGGGACCACAGATACGCAGTATTTT. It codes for CAISSGTRGTTDTQYF.

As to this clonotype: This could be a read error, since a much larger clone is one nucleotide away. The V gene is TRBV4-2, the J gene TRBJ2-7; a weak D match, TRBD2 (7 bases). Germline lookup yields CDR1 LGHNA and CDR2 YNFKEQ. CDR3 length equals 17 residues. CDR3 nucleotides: TGTGCCAGCAGCCAAGATGCCCAGAGGGGGGGGTCCTACGGGCAGTACTTC. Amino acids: CASSQDAQRGGSYGQYF.

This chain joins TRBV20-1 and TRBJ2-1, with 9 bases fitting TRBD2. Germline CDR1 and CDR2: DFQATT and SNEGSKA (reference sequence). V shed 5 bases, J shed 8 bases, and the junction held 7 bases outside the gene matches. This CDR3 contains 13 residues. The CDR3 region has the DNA TGCAGTGCTGCCGGGACTAGCATTGATGAGCAGTTCTTC. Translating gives CSAAGTSIDEQFF.

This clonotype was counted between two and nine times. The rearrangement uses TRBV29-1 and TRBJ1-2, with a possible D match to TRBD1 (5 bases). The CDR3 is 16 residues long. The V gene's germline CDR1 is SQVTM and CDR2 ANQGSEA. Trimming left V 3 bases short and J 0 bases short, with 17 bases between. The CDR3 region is CSVDPRDRTSNYGYTF. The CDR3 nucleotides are TGCAGCGTTGATCCCCGGGACCGAACCTCTAACTATGGCTACACCTTC.

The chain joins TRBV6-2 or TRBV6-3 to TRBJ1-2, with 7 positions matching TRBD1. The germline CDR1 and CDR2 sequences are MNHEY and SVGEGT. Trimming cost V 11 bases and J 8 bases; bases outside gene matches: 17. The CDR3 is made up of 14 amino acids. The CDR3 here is CACGHEQGLYGYTF. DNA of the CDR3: TGTGCCTGTGGGCACGAACAGGGGCTTTACGGCTACACCTTC.

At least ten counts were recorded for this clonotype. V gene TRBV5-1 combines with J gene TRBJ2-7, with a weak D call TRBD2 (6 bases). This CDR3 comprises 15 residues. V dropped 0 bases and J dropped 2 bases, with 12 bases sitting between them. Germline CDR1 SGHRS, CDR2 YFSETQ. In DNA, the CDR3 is TGCGCCAGCAGCTTGGCAACGGGAGAAGCCTACGAGCAGTACTTC. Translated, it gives CASSLATGEAYEQYF.

CDR3 bases: TGTGCCAGCAGCTACGTGGGGAGGGGAAACTATGGCTACACCTTC. Amino acid sequence: CASSYVGRGNYGYTF. The chain recombines TRBV6-5 with TRBJ1-2; D is possibly TRBD1 (5 bases). This CDR3 region has 15 residues. V was shortened by 6 bases and J by 2 bases, with 16 bases between the two germline ends. Germline loops: CDR1 MNHEY, CDR2 SVGAGI.

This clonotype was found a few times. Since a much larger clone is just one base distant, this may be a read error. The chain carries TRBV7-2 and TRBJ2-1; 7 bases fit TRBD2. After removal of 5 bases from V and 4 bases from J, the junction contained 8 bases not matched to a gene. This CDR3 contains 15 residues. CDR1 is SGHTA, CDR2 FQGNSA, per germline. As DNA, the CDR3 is TGTGCCAGCAGCGCGGGACGAGCGGGGTACAATGAGCAGTTCTTC. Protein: CASSAGRAGYNEQFF.

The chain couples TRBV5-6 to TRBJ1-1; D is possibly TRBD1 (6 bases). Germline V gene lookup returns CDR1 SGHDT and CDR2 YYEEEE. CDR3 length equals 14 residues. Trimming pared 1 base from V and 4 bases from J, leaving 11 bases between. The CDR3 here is CASSLLGASTEAFF. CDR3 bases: TGTGCCAGCAGCTTGCTGGGGGCCAGCACTGAAGCTTTCTTT.

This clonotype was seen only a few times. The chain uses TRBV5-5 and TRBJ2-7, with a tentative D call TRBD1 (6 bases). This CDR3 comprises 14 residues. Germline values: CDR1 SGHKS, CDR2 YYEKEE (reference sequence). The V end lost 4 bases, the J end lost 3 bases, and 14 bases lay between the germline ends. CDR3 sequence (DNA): TGTGCCAGCAGCACCACGGGACACAGCTACGAGCAGTACTTC. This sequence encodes CASSTTGHSYEQYF.

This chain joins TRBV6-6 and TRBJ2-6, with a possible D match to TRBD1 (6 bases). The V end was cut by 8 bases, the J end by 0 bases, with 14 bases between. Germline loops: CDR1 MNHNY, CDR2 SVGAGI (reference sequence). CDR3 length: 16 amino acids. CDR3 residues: CASRWDTSSGANVLTF. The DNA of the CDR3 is TGTGCCAGCCGCTGGGACACCAGCTCTGGGGCCAACGTCCTGACTTTC.

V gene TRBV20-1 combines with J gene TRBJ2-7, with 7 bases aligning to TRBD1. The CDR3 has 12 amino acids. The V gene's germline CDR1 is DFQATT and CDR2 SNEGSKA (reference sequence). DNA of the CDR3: TGCAGCGCCGGACAGGAGACTACGGGGCAGTACTTC. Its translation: CSAGQETTGQYF.

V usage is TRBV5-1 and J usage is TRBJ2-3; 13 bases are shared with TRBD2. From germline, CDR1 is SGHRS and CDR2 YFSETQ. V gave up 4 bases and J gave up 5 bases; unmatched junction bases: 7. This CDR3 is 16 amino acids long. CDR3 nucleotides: TGCGCCAGCAGCAAAGGACTAGCGGGAGTCGTAGATACGCAGTATTTT. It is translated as CASSKGLAGVVDTQYF.

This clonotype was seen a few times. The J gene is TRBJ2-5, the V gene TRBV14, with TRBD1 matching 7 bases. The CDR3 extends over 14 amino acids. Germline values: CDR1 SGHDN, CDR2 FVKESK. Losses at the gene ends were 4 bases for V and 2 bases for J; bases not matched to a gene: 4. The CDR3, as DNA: TGTGCCAGCAGCCGGGACAGTTATCAAGAGACCCAGTACTTC. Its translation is CASSRDSYQETQYF.

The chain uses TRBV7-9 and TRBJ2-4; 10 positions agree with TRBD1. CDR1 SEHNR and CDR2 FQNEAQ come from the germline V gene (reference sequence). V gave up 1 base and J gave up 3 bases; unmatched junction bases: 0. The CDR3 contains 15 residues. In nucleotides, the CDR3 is TGTGCCAGCAGCTTAGGGACAGGGGGCAAAAACATTCAGTACTTC. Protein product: CASSLGTGGKNIQYF.